The table lists the clone carrying this T cell receptor (beta chain) with many counts. The data were taken from a study of HIV-infected patients and healthy controls. This CDR3 contains 17 residues. TCRdb ran MiXCR on the 5' RACE reads and lists one entry per CDR3 protein. In the table there are about 67,000 distinct CDR3 sequences, about a sixth of which are singletons. Sequenced sample: CD4+ T cells from blood. This chain connects TRBV21-1 to TRBJ1-5. TRBV21-1 is recorded as a pseudogene. The sequence derives from a human donor in good health. CDR3 loop: CASSKCVDLAINQPQHF. For the CDR3, the DNA is TGTGCCAGCAGCAAATGTGTGGATTTGGCCATAAATCAGCCCCAGCATTTT.